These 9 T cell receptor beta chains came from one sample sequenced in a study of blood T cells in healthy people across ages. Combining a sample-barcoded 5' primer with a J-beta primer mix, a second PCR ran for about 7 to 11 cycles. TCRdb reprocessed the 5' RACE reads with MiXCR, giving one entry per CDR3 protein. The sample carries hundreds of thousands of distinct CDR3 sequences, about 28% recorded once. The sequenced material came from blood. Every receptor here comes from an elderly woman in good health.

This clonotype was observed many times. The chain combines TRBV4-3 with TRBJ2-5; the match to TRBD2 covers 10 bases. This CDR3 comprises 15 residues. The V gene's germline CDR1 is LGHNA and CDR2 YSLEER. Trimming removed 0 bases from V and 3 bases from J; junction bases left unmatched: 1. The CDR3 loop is CASSQESGGEETQYF. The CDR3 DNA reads TGCGCCAGCAGCCAAGAGAGCGGGGGGGAAGAGACCCAGTACTTC.

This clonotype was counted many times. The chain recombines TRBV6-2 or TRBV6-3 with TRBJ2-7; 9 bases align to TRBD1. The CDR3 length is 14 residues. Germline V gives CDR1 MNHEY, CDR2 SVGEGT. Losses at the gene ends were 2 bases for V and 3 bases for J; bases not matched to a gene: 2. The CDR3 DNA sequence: TGTGCCAGCAGTTACGGGGGACAGGGCTACGAGCAGTACTTC. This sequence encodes CASSYGGQGYEQYF.

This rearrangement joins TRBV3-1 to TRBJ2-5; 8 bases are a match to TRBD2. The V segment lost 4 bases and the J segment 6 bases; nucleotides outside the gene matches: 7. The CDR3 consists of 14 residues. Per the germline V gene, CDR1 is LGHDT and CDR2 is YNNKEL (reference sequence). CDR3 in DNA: TGTGCCAGCAGCCCGGGCGGGGGGAGAAAGACCCAGTACTTC. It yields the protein CASSPGGGRKTQYF.

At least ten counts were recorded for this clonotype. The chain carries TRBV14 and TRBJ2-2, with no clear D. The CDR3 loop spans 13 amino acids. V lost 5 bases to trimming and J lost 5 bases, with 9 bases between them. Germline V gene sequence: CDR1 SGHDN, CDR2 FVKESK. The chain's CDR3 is CASSKRDTGELFF. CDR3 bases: TGTGCCAGCAGCAAAAGGGATACCGGGGAGCTGTTTTTT.

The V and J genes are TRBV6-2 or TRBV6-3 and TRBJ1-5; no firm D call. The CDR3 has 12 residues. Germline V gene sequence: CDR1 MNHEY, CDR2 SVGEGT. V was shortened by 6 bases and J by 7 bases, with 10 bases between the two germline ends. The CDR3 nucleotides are TGTGCCAGCAGCTTCTACCGGCAGCCCCAGCATTTT. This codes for CASSFYRQPQHF.

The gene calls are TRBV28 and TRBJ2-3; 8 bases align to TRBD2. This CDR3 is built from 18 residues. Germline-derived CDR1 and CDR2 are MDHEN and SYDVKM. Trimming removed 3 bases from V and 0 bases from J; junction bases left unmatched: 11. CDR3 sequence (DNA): TGTGCCAGCAGTTTGCCGGGGGCGGGGGGCCGGAGCACAGATACGCAGTATTTT. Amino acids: CASSLPGAGGRSTDTQYF. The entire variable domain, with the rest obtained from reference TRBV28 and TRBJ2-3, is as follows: DVKVTQSSRYLVKRTGEKVFLECVQDMDHENMFWYRQDPGLGLRLIYFSYDVKMKEKGDIPEGYSVSREKKERFSLILESASTNQTSMYLCASSLPGAGGRSTDTQYFGPGTRLTVL.

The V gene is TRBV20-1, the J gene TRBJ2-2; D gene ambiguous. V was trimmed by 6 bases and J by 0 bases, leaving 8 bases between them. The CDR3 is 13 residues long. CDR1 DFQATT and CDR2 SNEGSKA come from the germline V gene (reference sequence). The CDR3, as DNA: TGCAGTGCCTCCCGGACGAACACCGGGGAGCTGTTTTTT. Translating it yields CSASRTNTGELFF.

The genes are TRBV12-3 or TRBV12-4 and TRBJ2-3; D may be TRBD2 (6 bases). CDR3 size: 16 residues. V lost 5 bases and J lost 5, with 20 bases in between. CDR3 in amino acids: CASSPSQGLRRDTQYF. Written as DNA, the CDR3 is TGTGCCAGCAGTCCAAGCCAGGGACTGAGGCGAGATACGCAGTATTTT.

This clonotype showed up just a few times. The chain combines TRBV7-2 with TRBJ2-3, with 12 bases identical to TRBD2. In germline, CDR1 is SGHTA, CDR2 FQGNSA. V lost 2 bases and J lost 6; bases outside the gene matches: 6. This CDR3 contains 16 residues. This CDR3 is CASSLWASGGVDTQYF. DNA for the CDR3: TGTGCCAGCAGCTTATGGGCTAGCGGGGGGGTGGATACGCAGTATTTT.